What follows are 25 T cell receptor beta chains derived from one specimen sequenced in a study of CD8+CD57+ T cells in acquired aplastic anemia (dated by TCRdb to 2017 to 2018). The patients picked for sequencing were ones in whom flow cytometry had shown an expansion of CD8+CD57+ cells. Sequenced using an Illumina HiSeq 2000. Genomic DNA was used as template for profiling of TCR beta VDJ combinations and CDR3 sequences. TCRdb ran its own pipeline on the public reads, namely fastp trimming at Q25 and MiXCR clone calling, and kept in-frame beta chains. Each entry is one CDR3 protein sequence, shown with its most common DNA and genes. This sample is represented by around 200,000 distinct CDR3 sequences; around 60% of them were singletons. Of the sample, about 42% is held by the ten largest clones. The sample was sorted CD4+, CD8+, or CD8+CD57+ T cells (not recorded which) from PBMCs. Source of these receptors: a human donor with aplastic anemia.

The chain links TRBV7-2 to TRBJ2-5; TRBD1 matches at 7 bases. CDR3 size: 14 residues. With 6 bases clipped from V and 2 bases from J, the junction kept 6 bases outside the gene matches. The germline V gene has CDR1 SGHTA and CDR2 FQGNSA. As DNA, the CDR3 is TGTGCCAGCAGTTCCGGGACAGAACAAGAGACCCAGTACTTC. Its translation is CASSSGTEQETQYF.

This clonotype appeared many times. The chain has TRBV19 and TRBJ1-5; weak D call: TRBD1 (5 bases). Trimming took off 6 bases at V and 3 bases at J, with 9 bases between the two ends. The CDR3 contains 13 residues. Germline CDR1 and CDR2: LNHDA and SQIVND (reference sequence). This chain's CDR3 is CASSQGLNQPQHF. The CDR3 DNA follows: TGTGCCAGTAGCCAGGGCCTCAATCAGCCCCAGCATTTT. Supplemented by reference TRBV19 and TRBJ1-5, the full variable domain reads DGGITQSPKYLFRKEGQNVTLSCEQNLNHDAMYWYRQDPGQGLRLIYYSQIVNDFQKGDIAEGYSVSREKKESFPLTVTSAQKNPTAFYLCASSQGLNQPQHFGDGTRLSIL.

The chain recombines TRBV29-1 with TRBJ1-1, with 7 bases identical to TRBD1. Germline-derived CDR1 and CDR2 are SQVTM and ANQGSEA. Unmatched junction bases numbered 11, after V lost 6 bases and J lost 1 base. There are 15 residues in the CDR3. Here the CDR3 DNA reads TGCAGCGTGGGGCTGGGGAGACAGGGGAACACTGAAGCTTTCTTT. Its translation is CSVGLGRQGNTEAFF.

There are many counts of this clonotype. J is TRBJ2-7 and V is TRBV19, with 7 nucleotides matching TRBD1. With V trimmed by 1 base and J by 3 bases, 6 bases remained unmatched. The CDR3 loop spans 15 amino acids. Germline loops: CDR1 LNHDA, CDR2 SQIVND (reference sequence). The CDR3, as DNA: TGTGCCAGTAGTATAGGGACAGGTCTAAACTACGAGCAGTACTTC. This encodes CASSIGTGLNYEQYF. The variable domain in full, completed from reference TRBV19 and TRBJ2-7, reads DGGITQSPKYLFRKEGQNVTLSCEQNLNHDAMYWYRQDPGQGLRLIYYSQIVNDFQKGDIAEGYSVSREKKESFPLTVTSAQKNPTAFYLCASSIGTGLNYEQYFGPGTRLTVT.

The chain employs TRBV20-1 and TRBJ2-1, with D uncertain. Deletions cut 5 bases from V and 15 bases from J, with 8 bases between. There are 8 residues in the CDR3. The germline gives CDR1 DFQATT, CDR2 SNEGSKA (reference sequence). The CDR3 is CSAPLGFF. The CDR3 nucleotides read TGCAGTGCTCCGTTGGGGTTCTTC.

This clonotype was counted ten times or more. The J gene is TRBJ2-7, the V gene TRBV12-3 or TRBV12-4, with D hard to call. The CDR3 length is 13 residues. Trimming took off 4 bases at V and 6 bases at J, with 13 bases between the two ends. CDR3 region: CASSSNLVVEQYF. CDR3 nucleotides: TGTGCCAGCAGTTCAAACTTGGTGGTCGAGCAGTACTTC.

This chain joins TRBV2 and TRBJ1-5; D call uncertain. Trimming removed 5 bases at V and 7 bases at J, with 15 bases between. Looked up from germline, CDR1 is SNHLY and CDR2 is FYNNEI. The CDR3 runs 14 residues. In nucleotides, the CDR3 is TGTGCCAGCAGTTCGGGGAGTCAAAAACAGCCCCAGCATTTT. Residues: CASSSGSQKQPQHF.

This chain uses TRBV24-1 with TRBJ2-2; D may be TRBD1 (6 bases). V was shortened by 8 bases and J by 5 bases, with 14 bases between the two germline ends. There are 14 residues in the CDR3. CDR1 is KGHDR, CDR2 SFDVKD, per germline. In nucleotides, the CDR3 is TGTGCCACCACAGGAACCGGGACAACCGGGGAGCTGTTTTTT. Protein product: CATTGTGTTGELFF.

This clonotype was seen once. This chain connects TRBV12-3 or TRBV12-4 to TRBJ1-1; 8 bases are shared with TRBD1. This CDR3 spans 15 amino acids. J was trimmed by 4 bases and V by 4 bases; bases with no gene match: 8. The CDR3 spells CASSSTGGWSTEAFF. The CDR3 nucleotides read TGTGCCAGCAGTTCCACAGGGGGTTGGAGCACTGAAGCTTTCTTT.

V and J are TRBV19 and TRBJ2-7; no definite D call. Germline-derived CDR1 and CDR2 are LNHDA and SQIVND (reference sequence). V was trimmed by 2 bases and J by 5 bases, leaving 28 bases between them. This CDR3 region has 19 residues. In nucleotides, the CDR3 is TGTGCCAGTAGTATAAGGTTTGGAGACACTCTCCCTACCCTGAACGAGCAGTACTTC. Its translation is CASSIRFGDTLPTLNEQYF.

This sequence joins TRBV3-1 and TRBJ2-7; 11 bases are shared with TRBD2. V gave up 5 bases and J gave up 1 base; unmatched junction bases: 4. The germline gives CDR1 LGHDT, CDR2 YNNKEL (reference sequence). The CDR3 runs 15 residues. CDR3 loop: CASSAGLAVSYEQYF. CDR3 sequence (DNA): TGTGCCAGCAGCGCGGGACTAGCGGTTTCCTACGAGCAGTACTTC.

The CDR3 sequence is CASSSAGTRDGTQYF. Written as DNA, the CDR3 is TGTGCCAGCAGCTCAGCCGGCACCAGGGACGGGACCCAGTACTTC. This chain joins TRBV7-9 and TRBJ2-5; the D call may be TRBD1 or TRBD2 (5 bases each). Per germline, CDR1 SEHNR and CDR2 FQNEAQ (reference sequence). The ends were cut back, 4 bases at V and 7 bases at J, with 19 bases in the middle. The CDR3 length is 15 residues.

This chain uses TRBV20-1 with TRBJ2-7; 8 bases are a match to TRBD2. The CDR3 runs to 14 residues. In germline, CDR1 is DFQATT, CDR2 SNEGSKA (reference sequence). Losses at the gene ends were 4 bases for V and 7 bases for J; bases not matched to a gene: 12. This CDR3 reads CSATPGGAVREQYF. In DNA, the CDR3 is TGCAGTGCTACTCCCGGGGGGGCAGTTCGGGAGCAGTACTTC.

The rearrangement links TRBV9 to TRBJ1-2, with a tentative D call TRBD1 (6 bases). Germline V CDR1 and CDR2: SGDLS, YYNGEE. V lost 4 bases and J 5 bases, leaving 21 bases between the germline ends. The CDR3 length is 16 residues. In nucleotides, the CDR3 is TGTGCCAGCAGCCCCTGGAGGGGGGCCGGGCCTTATGGCTACACCTTC. Its protein product is CASSPWRGAGPYGYTF.

CDR3 in DNA: TGTGCCAGCAACGGGGGCGCCTTGAATTCACCCCTCCACTTT. This encodes CASNGGALNSPLHF. V usage is TRBV2 and J usage is TRBJ1-6; possibly TRBD1 for D (6 bases). The germline V and J ends were trimmed by 7 bases and 7 bases, with 14 bases remaining between them. Germline V gene sequence: CDR1 SNHLY, CDR2 FYNNEI. CDR3 length: 14 residues.

This clonotype was counted ten times or more. The CDR3, as DNA: TGTGCCACCAGCAGTGCGGACAGATATAATTCACCCCTCCACTTT. Translated, it gives CATSSADRYNSPLHF. The chain recombines TRBV15 with TRBJ1-6, with D possibly matching TRBD1 (6 bases). The V and J ends lost 3 bases and 4 bases respectively, with 10 bases between them. Germline V gene data show CDR1 as LNHNV and CDR2 as YYDKDF (reference sequence). The CDR3 sequence is 15 residues long.

This clonotype was observed at least ten times. V usage is TRBV6-4 and J usage is TRBJ2-1, with 10 bases matching TRBD2. Trimming removed 3 bases from V and 4 bases from J; junction bases left unmatched: 3. Germline CDR1 and CDR2: MRHNA and SNTAGT. The CDR3 sequence is 15 residues long. In DNA, the CDR3 is TGTGCCAGCAGTGAGCTAGCGGGGGATTACAATGAGCAGTTCTTC. Protein: CASSELAGDYNEQFF.

The chain is built from TRBV7-2 and TRBJ1-5; D is undetermined. The CDR3 covers 14 residues. Looked up from germline, CDR1 is SGHTA and CDR2 is FQGNSA. V dropped 3 bases and J dropped 5 bases, with 11 bases sitting between them. CDR3 in DNA: TGTGCCAGCAGCTTCACCCCGGGAGATCAGCCCCAGCATTTT. Its translation: CASSFTPGDQPQHF. Full variable domain (remainder filled in from reference TRBV7-2 and TRBJ1-5): GAGVSQSPSNKVTEKGKDVELRCDPISGHTALYWYRQSLGQGLEFLIYFQGNSAPDKSGLPSDRFSAERTGGSVSTLTIQRTQQEDSAVYLCASSFTPGDQPQHFGDGTRLSIL.

The chain is built from TRBV7-9 and TRBJ2-5, with D uncertain. V lost 1 base and J 5 bases, leaving 5 bases between the germline ends. The CDR3 has 12 residues. CDR1 SEHNR and CDR2 FQNEAQ come from the germline V gene (reference sequence). For the CDR3, the DNA is TGTGCCAGCAGCTTAGGGATGGAGACCCAGTACTTC. It yields the protein CASSLGMETQYF.

The CDR3 coding sequence is TGTGCCAGCAGGGGTGAGGGGGCCAACAATGAGCAGTTCTTC. Its translation: CASRGEGANNEQFF. This rearrangement joins TRBV7-3 to TRBJ2-1, with TRBD1 identical over 7 bases. With 6 bases clipped from V and 5 bases from J, the junction kept 7 bases outside the gene matches. CDR3 length: 14 residues. The V gene's germline CDR1 is SGHTA and CDR2 FQGTGA.

This clonotype was detected a few times. The chain combines TRBV6-1 with TRBJ1-2; D might be TRBD1 (6 bases). There are 15 residues in the CDR3. Germline V gene data show CDR1 as MNHNS and CDR2 as SASEGT. Between the trimmed V and J ends, which lost 5 bases and 6 bases, there was a span of 19 bases. In DNA, the CDR3 is TGTGCCAGCAGTCCACAGGGTGGGCGTCGGGATGGCTACACCTTC. Translating it yields CASSPQGGRRDGYTF.

The V and J genes are TRBV7-2 and TRBJ2-5; 8 bases are a match to TRBD1. The V segment lost 9 bases and the J segment 5 bases; nucleotides outside the gene matches: 8. The CDR3 has 13 amino acids. Germline loops: CDR1 SGHTA, CDR2 FQGNSA. The CDR3 DNA sequence: TGTGCCAGTAGCAGACAGGGGTCGGAGACCCAGTACTTC. Protein: CASSRQGSETQYF.

This clonotype was recorded at least ten times. The junction does not match germline at one end; this may be a read error. The V call is TRBV25-1, the J call TRBJ2-7; D may be TRBD2 (5 bases). Germline CDR1 reads MGHDK; CDR2 reads SYGVNS. This CDR3 contains 11 residues. The CDR3 is CASSFGGVGSF. The CDR3, as DNA: TGTGCCAGCAGTTTCGGAGGAGTCGGCTCTTTC.

This sequence joins TRBV6-5 and TRBJ2-7, with a tentative D call TRBD1 (6 bases). The CDR3 runs to 15 residues. Germline assignment: CDR1 MNHEY and CDR2 SVGAGI. V shed 6 bases and J shed 7 bases, with 22 bases lying between them. The CDR3 DNA reads TGTGCCAGCAGACTCAGGGGACGGGTATGGGGGGAGCAGTACTTC. This codes for CASRLRGRVWGEQYF.

This chain connects TRBV20-1 to TRBJ1-1; no clear D gene. V was cut by 4 bases and J by 6 bases, with 9 bases left in between. The CDR3 runs 11 residues. Germline loops: CDR1 DFQATT, CDR2 SNEGSKA (reference sequence). The DNA of the CDR3 is TGCAGTGCTACGCTAACGTCTGAAGCTTTCTTT. Encoded protein: CSATLTSEAFF.